Presented here are 30 T cell receptor beta chains from one specimen sequenced in a study of cytomegalovirus exposure and HLA in healthy donors. Using immunoSEQ multiplex PCR, the repertoire was profiled, and TCRdb retains in-frame clones only, with some absent. The sample includes 110,000 to 150,000 clones, approximately 90% of them seen just once. Sequenced sample: PBMCs. The source is a man younger than 35 in good health and CMV-seronegative.

The chain is built from TRBV11-3 and TRBJ1-4; unclear D gene. CDR3 size: 12 residues. Per the germline V gene, CDR1 is SGHNT and CDR2 is YENEEA. Trimming took off 5 bases at V and 7 bases at J, with 8 bases between the two ends. The CDR3: CASSPGGEKLFF. The CDR3, as DNA: TGTGCCAGCAGCCCTGGAGGTGAAAAACTGTTTTTT.

This chain links TRBV6-5 with TRBJ2-5, with 9 bases aligning to TRBD1. Germline loops: CDR1 MNHEY, CDR2 SVGAGI. There are 15 residues in the CDR3. V was pared by 6 bases and J by 5 bases, with 10 bases of the junction left unmatched. The DNA of the CDR3 is TGTGCCAGCAGCGCCCCGGGACAGGGTGAGGAGACCCAGTACTTC. Translated: CASSAPGQGEETQYF.

V is TRBV29-1 and J is TRBJ1-1; D is unclear. The germline V gene encodes CDR1 SQVTM and CDR2 ANQGSEA. This CDR3 spans 10 amino acids. Trimming shortened V by 6 bases and J by 6 bases, and 8 bases separated the two germline ends. DNA of the CDR3: TGCAGCGTCGCGGTTCCTGAAGCTTTCTTT. This gives the protein CSVAVPEAFF.

The chain recombines TRBV27 with TRBJ2-1; tentatively, D is TRBD2 (5 bases). V lost 6 bases, J lost 5 bases, and 23 bases lay in between. This CDR3 contains 17 residues. The germline CDR1 and CDR2 sequences are MNHEY and SMNVEV (reference sequence). The CDR3 reads CASSFDTYGVTNNEQFF. The CDR3 nucleotides are TGTGCCAGCAGCTTCGATACCTACGGGGTTACAAACAATGAGCAGTTCTTC.

This rearrangement joins TRBV7-2 to TRBJ2-1, with TRBD2 identical over 13 bases. The V gene end was trimmed by 6 bases and the J gene end by 1 base; junction bases not matched to a gene: 9. Looked up from germline, CDR1 is SGHTA and CDR2 is FQGNSA. The CDR3 runs to 18 residues. The CDR3 protein is CASRKTSGRPSSYNEQFF. CDR3 nucleotides: TGTGCCAGCAGGAAGACTAGCGGGAGGCCCAGTTCCTACAATGAGCAGTTCTTC. Full variable domain (rest looked up from reference TRBV7-2 and TRBJ2-1): GAGVSQSPSNKVTEKGKDVELRCDPISGHTALYWYRQSLGQGLEFLIYFQGNSAPDKSGLPSDRFSAERTGGSVSTLTIQRTQQEDSAVYLCASRKTSGRPSSYNEQFFGPGTRLTVL.

The V call is TRBV19, the J call TRBJ2-3; 7 bases match TRBD1. Germline values: CDR1 LNHDA, CDR2 SQIVND (reference sequence). The CDR3 contains 12 residues. After removal of 7 bases from V and 8 bases from J, the junction contained 6 bases not matched to a gene. In DNA, the CDR3 is TGTGCCAGTACCGAGGGGGCTGGTACGCAGTATTTT. This translates into CASTEGAGTQYF.

The V call is TRBV25-1, the J call TRBJ2-2; TRBD2 might be the D (5 bases). The CDR3 has 15 amino acids. The V end was cut by 3 bases, the J end by 4 bases, with 12 bases between. Germline assignment: CDR1 MGHDK and CDR2 SYGVNS. The CDR3 loop reads CASSDPLAGTGELFF. The CDR3 coding sequence is TGTGCCAGCAGTGACCCGCTAGCTGGCACCGGGGAGCTGTTTTTT. Together with reference TRBV25-1 and TRBJ2-2, the CDR3 gives the full variable domain: EADIYQTPRYLVIGTGKKITLECSQTMGHDKMYWYQQDPGMELHLIHYSYGVNSTEKGDLSSESTVSRIRTEHFPLTLESARPSHTSQYLCASSDPLAGTGELFFGEGSRLTVL.

This sequence joins TRBV7-9 and TRBJ2-1, with TRBD2 as a possible D gene (7 bases). Germline CDR1 is SEHNR and CDR2 is FQNEAQ (reference sequence). The CDR3 has 17 residues. Between the trimmed V and J ends, which lost 6 bases and 10 bases, there was a span of 28 bases. CDR3 sequence reads: CASSFPQGTTLTGEQFF. The CDR3 DNA follows: TGTGCCAGCAGTTTTCCACAAGGGACTACCCTTACAGGGGAGCAGTTCTTC. Full variable domain (remainder filled in from reference TRBV7-9 and TRBJ2-1): DTGVSQNPRHKITKRGQNVTFRCDPISEHNRLYWYRQTLGQGPEFLTYFQNEAQLEKSRLLSDRFSAERPKGSFSTLEIQRTEQGDSAMYLCASSFPQGTTLTGEQFFGPGTRLTVL.

In its sample, this clone was seen once. This sequence joins TRBV2 and TRBJ2-1; no clear D. This CDR3 has 16 residues. The V and J ends lost 0 bases and 4 bases respectively, with 13 bases between them. Per germline, CDR1 SNHLY and CDR2 FYNNEI. CDR3 sequence (DNA): TGTGCCAGCAGTGAAGCGCGCCTTCCACCATACAATGAGCAGTTCTTC. It is translated as CASSEARLPPYNEQFF.

The chain employs TRBV5-1 and TRBJ1-2; D may be TRBD1 (6 bases). The CDR3 is 15 amino acids. Germline V CDR1 and CDR2: SGHRS, YFSETQ. The V and J ends lost 3 bases and 3 bases respectively, with 15 bases between them. The CDR3 is CASSYQGPRDYGYTF. The DNA for the CDR3 is TGCGCCAGCAGCTACCAGGGGCCAAGGGACTATGGCTACACCTTC. Complete variable domain (other parts from reference TRBV5-1 and TRBJ1-2): KAGVTQTPRYLIKTRGQQVTLSCSPISGHRSVSWYQQTPGQGLQFLFEYFSETQRNKGNFPGRFSGRQFSNSRSEMNVSTLELGDSALYLCASSYQGPRDYGYTFGSGTRLTVV.

This rearrangement joins TRBV28 to TRBJ2-7; 7 bases are shared with TRBD2. Germline CDR1 and CDR2: MDHEN and SYDVKM. This CDR3 spans 14 amino acids. J was trimmed by 2 bases and V by 2 bases; bases with no gene match: 3. The CDR3 bases are TGTGCCAGCAGTTTAGCGGGAGTTGCCTACGAGCAGTACGTC. The encoded protein is CASSLAGVAYEQYV.

This chain links TRBV7-9 with TRBJ2-3, with D unclear. Germline CDR1 is SEHNR and CDR2 is FQNEAQ (reference sequence). V dropped 3 bases and J dropped 4 bases, with 8 bases sitting between them. The CDR3 contains 13 residues. CDR3 DNA: TGTGCCAGCAGCTTCCCCTCAGCAGATACGCAGTATTTT. This sequence encodes CASSFPSADTQYF.

This chain connects TRBV19 to TRBJ2-7; 8 bases agree with TRBD2. Germline-derived CDR1 and CDR2 are LNHDA and SQIVND (reference sequence). V lost 1 base and J lost 6; bases outside the gene matches: 8. The CDR3 totals 15 residues. CDR3 DNA sequence: TGTGCCAGTAGTATAGCGCTAGCGGGTATGAGCGAGCAGTACGTC. Translating it yields CASSIALAGMSEQYV.

V gene TRBV5-1 combines with J gene TRBJ1-2, with D possibly TRBD1 on 5 matching bases. Per the germline V gene, CDR1 is SGHRS and CDR2 is YFSETQ. Deletions cut 2 bases from V and 3 bases from J, with 14 bases between. The CDR3 is made up of 15 amino acids. In DNA, the CDR3 is TGCGCCAGCAGCTTAAGGCAGGGAAACTACTATGGCTACACCTTC. Translating it yields CASSLRQGNYYGYTF.

The rearrangement links TRBV18 to TRBJ1-2, with 7 bases aligning to TRBD1. Germline-derived CDR1 and CDR2 are KGHSH and LQKENI. CDR3 length: 15 amino acids. V dropped 0 bases and J dropped 3; count of bases not matched to a gene: 4. CDR3 DNA sequence: TGTGCCAGCTCACCACCGGGGCAGGGGGACTATGGCTACACCTTC. Protein: CASSPPGQGDYGYTF.

The chain joins TRBV7-9 to TRBJ2-3; weak D call: TRBD1 (5 bases). Germline CDR1 and CDR2: SEHNR and FQNEAQ (reference sequence). The length of the CDR3 is 16 residues. V lost 5 bases to trimming and J lost 1 base, with 16 bases between them. CDR3 bases: TGTGCCAGCAGCGCCCGCCGGGTAGGGGGCACAGATACGCAGTATTTT. It codes for CASSARRVGGTDTQYF.

The chain has TRBV30 and TRBJ2-5, with 8 bases aligning to TRBD1. The CDR3 sequence is 13 residues long. Germline CDR1 reads GTSNPN; CDR2 reads SVGIG (reference sequence). The V gene end was trimmed by 6 bases and the J gene end by 2 bases; junction bases not matched to a gene: 5. CDR3 in DNA: TGTGCCTGTCACAGACAGGGGCAAGAGACCCAGTACTTC. Translation gives CACHRQGQETQYF.

V is TRBV5-1 and J is TRBJ2-7; D perhaps matches TRBD1 (7 bases). There are 15 residues in the CDR3. With 0 bases removed from V and 4 bases from J, the gap between germline ends came to 14 bases. CDR1 and CDR2 (germline): SGHRS, YFSETQ. CDR3: CASSLVFRGRYEQYF. CDR3 bases: TGCGCCAGCAGCTTGGTATTCAGGGGGAGGTACGAGCAGTACTTC.

V and J are TRBV11-3 and TRBJ2-7; possibly TRBD2 for D (5 bases). This CDR3 is 15 amino acids long. The V end lost 1 base, the J end lost 1 base, and 11 bases lay between the germline ends. CDR1 SGHNT and CDR2 YENEEA come from the germline V gene. In DNA form, the CDR3 reads TGTGCCAGCAGCTTAGGGGCCGGGGAATCCTACGAGCAGTACGTC. It yields the protein CASSLGAGESYEQYV.

This clone was found once. The chain recombines TRBV4-1 with TRBJ1-1; D perhaps matches TRBD1 (6 bases). V shed 4 bases and J shed 5 bases, with 20 bases lying between them. In germline, CDR1 is MGHRA, CDR2 YSYEKL. There are 16 residues in the CDR3. CDR3 in amino acids: CASSPPGSGGRTEAFF. The DNA for the CDR3 is TGCGCCAGCAGCCCGCCGGGGTCGGGGGGGCGGACTGAAGCTTTCTTT.

The V and J genes are TRBV6-5 and TRBJ2-1, with TRBD2 matching over 11 bases. The CDR3 has 16 amino acids. Germline V gene lookup returns CDR1 MNHEY and CDR2 SVGAGI. The junction had 8 bases not matched to a gene; V was cut back by 2 bases and J by 8 bases. The CDR3 bases are TGTGCCAGCAGTTACATGCCGGGACTAGCGGTTTATGAGCAGTTCTTC. Protein sequence: CASSYMPGLAVYEQFF.

The chain couples TRBV27 to TRBJ2-1; 11 bases are a match to TRBD1. The V segment lost 5 bases and the J segment 7 bases; nucleotides outside the gene matches: 7. The CDR3 is made up of 15 amino acids. Germline V gene data show CDR1 as MNHEY and CDR2 as SMNVEV (reference sequence). This CDR3 is CASSLGQGAGNEQFF. The DNA of the CDR3 is TGTGCCAGCAGTCTCGGACAGGGGGCAGGGAATGAGCAGTTCTTC.

This chain joins TRBV27 and TRBJ1-2; 7 bases are a match to TRBD1. Germline V CDR1 and CDR2: MNHEY, SMNVEV (reference sequence). CDR3 size: 15 residues. The trim removed 0 bases at V and 5 bases at J, leaving 6 bases unmatched. As DNA, the CDR3 is TGTGCCAGCAGTTTATCCGAACAGGGGTTTTATGGCTACACCTTC. Protein product: CASSLSEQGFYGYTF.

The rearrangement links TRBV11-1 to TRBJ2-5; weak D call: TRBD2 (6 bases). The V and J ends lost 8 bases and 5 bases respectively, with 12 bases between them. Germline loops: CDR1 SGHAT, CDR2 FQDESV (reference sequence). The CDR3 contains 12 residues. The CDR3 nucleotides read TGTGCCAGCGGCCACGCGGGGGAGACCCAGTACTTC. This encodes CASGHAGETQYF.

In its sample, this clone was seen once. J is TRBJ1-1 and V is TRBV14; tentatively, D is TRBD1 (5 bases). This CDR3 is built from 14 residues. The V and J ends lost 0 bases and 6 bases respectively, with 11 bases between them. The germline gives CDR1 SGHDN, CDR2 FVKESK. CDR3 region: CASSQDRGSAEAFF. The CDR3 bases are TGTGCCAGCAGCCAAGATCGGGGGAGCGCTGAAGCTTTCTTT.

The J gene is TRBJ2-2, the V gene TRBV5-1, with 9 nucleotides matching TRBD2. The CDR3 is 15 residues long. With V trimmed by 3 bases and J by 4 bases, 4 bases remained unmatched. The germline gives CDR1 SGHRS, CDR2 YFSETQ. CDR3 sequence reads: CASSSSGIVTGELFF. CDR3 DNA: TGCGCCAGCAGCTCTAGCGGGATCGTCACCGGGGAGCTGTTTTTT.

The J gene is TRBJ2-1, the V gene TRBV18; D may be TRBD1 (5 bases). Looked up from germline, CDR1 is KGHSH and CDR2 is LQKENI. Trimming removed 3 bases from V and 2 bases from J, with 11 bases in between. This CDR3 region has 15 residues. In nucleotides, the CDR3 is TGTGCCAGCTCACCCGGACAAACGACCTACAATGAGCAGTTCTTC. Encoded protein: CASSPGQTTYNEQFF. Full variable domain (outside the CDR3, taken from reference TRBV18 and TRBJ2-1): NAGVMQNPRHLVRRRGQEARLRCSPMKGHSHVYWYRQLPEEGLKFMVYLQKENIIDESGMPKERFSAEFPKEGPSILRIQQVVRGDSAAYFCASSPGQTTYNEQFFGPGTRLTVL.

The J gene is TRBJ1-1, the V gene TRBV14; no clear D gene. CDR3 length equals 10 residues. V lost 0 bases, J lost 13 bases, and 6 bases lay in between. The germline V gene encodes CDR1 SGHDN and CDR2 FVKESK. The DNA for the CDR3 is TGTGCCAGCAGCCAAGATGAGGGTTTCTTT. The encoded protein is CASSQDEGFF.

The count of this clone is one. The chain recombines TRBV2 with TRBJ2-6; 10 bases are shared with TRBD2. The germline CDR1 and CDR2 sequences are SNHLY and FYNNEI. After removal of 7 bases from V and 4 bases from J, the junction contained 16 bases not matched to a gene. There are 19 residues in the CDR3. DNA of the CDR3: TGTGCCAGCACCCCTCGGGACCTAGCGGGAGTATCGGGGGCCAACGTCCTGACTTTC. This sequence encodes CASTPRDLAGVSGANVLTF.

The chain combines TRBV27 with TRBJ2-3; 7 bases are a match to TRBD1. This CDR3 spans 13 amino acids. Germline V gives CDR1 MNHEY, CDR2 SMNVEV (reference sequence). V lost 8 bases and J lost 2; bases outside the gene matches: 4. CDR3 region: CASSTGITDTQYF. The CDR3 bases are TGTGCCAGCTCGACAGGGATCACAGATACGCAGTATTTT.